The clone carrying this TCR beta chain was observed a handful of times. Antigen specificity is unknown. All sorted populations exceeded 95% purity. The data were taken from a study of beta chain features in type 1 diabetes. Study as a whole: Analysis included around 99,000,000 sorted cells drawn from all samples.

Expressed TCRB transcripts were sequenced, since all the RNA that had been isolated was reverse transcribed. Some clones are missing from TCRdb's copy, which holds only in-frame ones; the method was immunoSEQ multiplex PCR. The sample has hundreds of thousands of clones, over 9.5% seen once. Regarding the study as a whole: Shorter TCRB CDR3s, moderately but significantly so, marked every one of the four CD4+ subsets in Type 1 diabetes patients. Still unanswered here is whether HLA type influences TCRB rearrangement.

The receptor was isolated from a man aged 18 to 29 in good health. Material for sequencing was naive CD4+ T cells from blood.

The DNA for the CDR3 is TGTGCCAGCAGACGAACAGGGGGATGGACCCAGTACTTC. Translating it yields CASRRTGGWTQYF. The chain is built from TRBV6-5 and TRBJ2-5; 8 nucleotides agree with TRBD1. The trim removed 6 bases at V and 7 bases at J, leaving 7 bases unmatched. Looked up from germline, CDR1 is MNHEY and CDR2 is SVGAGI. CDR3 length: 13 amino acids.